A selection of T cell receptor beta chains follows, all from one sample in a study of shared clonotypes between healthy human individuals. Libraries were prepared by immunoSEQ multiplex PCR; TCRdb keeps only in-frame clonotypes and omits some of them. The profile shows around 1.5 million clones, 95% to 99% of them singletons. Sequenced: naive CD4+ T cells sorted from blood. Receptor source: a man aged 25-40 years in good health. The CDR3 runs from the conserved cysteine through the conserved F or W. A D gene is named only where the DNA matches it firmly. Rows may omit the clone size; those that give it use once, few, many or a size class.

clone size	D gene	V gene	J gene	CDR3 DNA	CDR3 protein
-	TRBD1	TRBV29-1	TRBJ1-1	TGCAGCGTTCGGGGGACAGGGGCCTTCATGAACACTGAAGCTTTCTTT	CSVRGTGAFMNTEAFF
-	TRBD2	TRBV30	TRBJ2-2	TGTGCCTGGAGGGGAGGGGACACCGGGGAGCTGTTTTTT	CAWRGGDTGELFF
-	TRBD1	TRBV5-1	TRBJ2-5	TGCGCCAGCAGCTTGGCCAACTTACAGGGGGCTGCGGAGACCCAGTACTTC	CASSLANLQGAAETQYF
-	TRBD1	TRBV18	TRBJ1-5	TGTGCCAGCTCATCCCTCCCGGGACAGGGAGATTATAGCAATCAGCCCCAGCATTTT	CASSSLPGQGDYSNQPQHF
-	-	TRBV27	TRBJ1-4	TGTGCCGGACCCAGGGGCTTCGGGGGAGCTGCAACTAATGAAAAACTGTTTTTT	CAGPRGFGGAATNEKLFF
-	-	TRBV5-4	TRBJ1-2	TGTGCCAGCAGAGGAGGGGCTCTCCCTAGAGGTTCCGGCTACACCTTC	CASRGGALPRGSGYTF
-	TRBD1	TRBV5-1	TRBJ2-3	TGCGCCAGCAGCTCGCGGACAGGGGATCCAGATACGCAGTATTTT	CASSSRTGDPDTQYF
-	-	TRBV9	TRBJ2-3	TGTGCCAGCAGCTTACCTAGCACAGATACGCAGTATTTT	CASSLPSTDTQYF
-	-	TRBV18	TRBJ2-5	TGTGCCAGCTCACCAACTGGGCTGGAGACCCAGTACTTC	CASSPTGLETQYF
-	-	TRBV13	TRBJ2-6	TGTGCCAGCAGCTTACGTTCTGGGGCCAACGTCCTGACTTTC	CASSLRSGANVLTF
-	-	TRBV4-3	TRBJ2-1	TGCGCCAGCAGCCAAGGAGGGGGGACTACCGTAAAACAGAGCTCCTACAATGAGCAGTTCTTC	CASSQGGGTTVKQSSYNEQFF
-	-	TRBV7-9	TRBJ2-5	TGTGCCAGCAGACTCGGGCAAGAGACCCAGTACTTC	CASRLGQETQYF
once	TRBD2	TRBV15	TRBJ2-7	TGTGCCACCAGCAGAGAAGGGGGACTAGCGGGCTCATCCTACGAGCAGTACTTC	CATSREGGLAGSSYEQYF
-	-	TRBV5-5	TRBJ2-5	TGTGCCAGCAGTTCCGGACAGCAAGAGACCCAGTACTTC	CASSSGQQETQYF
-	-	TRBV5-4	TRBJ1-5	TGTGCCAGCAGCCGAGGGGGCAATCAGCCCCAGCATTTT	CASSRGGNQPQHF
-	TRBD1	TRBV5-6	TRBJ2-5	TGTGCCAGCAGCTTGAAGGACAGGGGATTTCGAGAGACCCAGTACTTC	CASSLKDRGFRETQYF
-	TRBD2	TRBV7-8	TRBJ2-7	TGTGCCAGCAGCGCGGGACTAGCGGCAGTGTACGAGCAGTACTTC	CASSAGLAAVYEQYF
-	-	TRBV7-9	TRBJ2-1	TGTGCCAGCAGCTTAGCCGGTGCCAGCTCCTACAATGAGCAGTTCTTC	CASSLAGASSYNEQFF
-	-	TRBV7-9	TRBJ2-2	TGTGCCAGCAGCTTACGAGACACCGGGGAGCTGTTTTTT	CASSLRDTGELFF
-	-	TRBV27	TRBJ1-2	TGTGCCAGCAGTTTCCAGGGTGATAACTATGGCTACACCTTC	CASSFQGDNYGYTF
-	TRBD1	TRBV2	TRBJ2-2	TGTGCCAGCAGTGCTATCAGGGGGTTTAGCGGGGAGCTGTTTTTT	CASSAIRGFSGELFF
-	-	TRBV5-6	TRBJ2-2	TGTGCCAGCAGTTCCTATGTTGGGGAGCTGTTTTTT	CASSSYVGELFF
once	-	TRBV29-1	TRBJ2-3	TGCAGCGTTGAGGGGACTCGGGGCACAGATACGCAGTATTTT	CSVEGTRGTDTQYF
-	-	TRBV5-4	TRBJ1-2	TGTGCCAGCAGCTTGGCCGGCAGGGAAGGTGGCTACACCTTC	CASSLAGREGGYTF
-	TRBD1	TRBV19	TRBJ2-2	TGTGCCAGTAGTGACTCGACAGGGGGGCTAACCGGGGAGCTGTTTTTT	CASSDSTGGLTGELFF
-	-	TRBV19	TRBJ2-7	TGTGCCAGTAGTCGATTATCCGGCTCCTACGAGCAGTACTTC	CASSRLSGSYEQYF
-	-	TRBV7-3	TRBJ2-2	TGTGCCAGCAGCCTAGGCCCCCCGCCGAACACCGGGGAGCTGTTTTTT	CASSLGPPPNTGELFF
-	TRBD1	TRBV18	TRBJ2-7	TGTGCCAGCTCACCGGGACAGGGGGCTTGGGAGCAGTACTTC	CASSPGQGAWEQYF
-	-	TRBV18	TRBJ2-3	TGTGCCAGCTCACCACTGTTACAGGACACAGATACGCAGTATTTT	CASSPLLQDTDTQYF
-	TRBD1	TRBV5-4	TRBJ2-1	TGTGCCAGCAGCCGATGGGACAGCCATGAGCAGTTCTTC	CASSRWDSHEQFF
-	TRBD2	TRBV28	TRBJ2-7	TGTGCCAGCAGGGGGGCTAGCGGGAGGTCGACATACGAGCAGTACTTC	CASRGASGRSTYEQYF
-	TRBD2	TRBV10-1	TRBJ2-7	TGCGCCAGCAGTGAGATGCTAGCGGGAGTTTCCGAGCAGTACTTC	CASSEMLAGVSEQYF
few	-	TRBV5-1	TRBJ1-1	TGCGCCAGCAGCTTGGTGAGAAACACTGAAGCTTTCTTT	CASSLVRNTEAFF
-	TRBD2	TRBV5-4	TRBJ2-7	TGTGCCAGCAGCCTCTTAGCGGGAGGGCCTAGGAACGAGCAGTACTTC	CASSLLAGGPRNEQYF
-	-	TRBV5-6	TRBJ2-3	TGTGCCAGCAGCCCGTCGGGCACTCCAGATACGCAGTATTTT	CASSPSGTPDTQYF
-	-	TRBV27	TRBJ2-1	TGTGCCAGCACTAAGGACCACTCCTACAATGAGCAGTTCTTC	CASTKDHSYNEQFF
-	TRBD1	TRBV18	TRBJ2-1	TGTGCCAGCTCAGACAGGGATATATCCTACAATGAGCAGTTCTTC	CASSDRDISYNEQFF
-	TRBD1	TRBV7-8	TRBJ1-1	TGTGCCAGCAGCCCGTACAGGGGGCCTGACACTGAAGCTTTCTTT	CASSPYRGPDTEAFF
-	-	TRBV7-3	TRBJ2-1	TGTGCCAGCAGCCTCCGAGCGCGATCTGCCAATGAGCAGTTCTTC	CASSLRARSANEQFF
-	-	TRBV5-1	TRBJ1-3	TGCGCCAGCAGCATTAGCACGCGCCAGGGTTCTGGAAACACCATATATTTT	CASSISTRQGSGNTIYF
-	TRBD1	TRBV7-9	TRBJ1-4	TGTGCCAGCAGCACGGCCGGGACAGGGGTTGAAAAACTGTTTTTT	CASSTAGTGVEKLFF
-	TRBD1	TRBV7-2	TRBJ2-7	TGTGCCAGCAGCCGAGGGGGCGGGCTTTTCAACGAGCAGTACTTC	CASSRGGGLFNEQYF
-	TRBD1	TRBV10-3	TRBJ2-7	TGTGCCATCAGTGACCCGGGACAGGGTCTTGTTACCTACGAGCAGTACTTC	CAISDPGQGLVTYEQYF
-	-	TRBV19	TRBJ1-1	TGTGCCAGTGGATCGCGTTTATTGGGGGAGGTTCGCATGAACACTGAAGCTTTCTTT	CASGSRLLGEVRMNTEAFF
once	-	TRBV6-6	TRBJ2-6	TGTGCCAGCAGACAAACAGGGTCTGGGGCCAACGTCCTGACTTTC	CASRQTGSGANVLTF
-	-	TRBV7-7	TRBJ2-3	TGTGCTAGCAGCTTACGCAGGGGAGATACGCAGTATTTT	CASSLRRGDTQYF
-	TRBD2	TRBV15	TRBJ2-1	TGTGCCACCAGCAGGGGACTAGCGGGGAAGTACAATGAGCAGTTCTTC	CATSRGLAGKYNEQFF
-	TRBD2	TRBV18	TRBJ2-3	TGTGCCAGCTCACCAACTAGCGGGGGCTCAGATACGCAGTATTTT	CASSPTSGGSDTQYF
once	TRBD2	TRBV25-1	TRBJ2-1	TGTGCCAGCAGGACTAGCGGAATAAACAATGAGCAGTTCTTC	CASRTSGINNEQFF
-	TRBD2	TRBV7-2	TRBJ2-1	TGTGCCAGCAGCTCCACTGTGTCTAGCGGGAGTGAGCAGTTCTTC	CASSSTVSSGSEQFF
-	TRBD1	TRBV7-9	TRBJ2-3	TGTGCCAGCAGCTTAGCCTCCTCAGGGGGGCAGTATTTT	CASSLASSGGQYF
-	TRBD2	TRBV28	TRBJ2-2	TGTGCCAGCAGTACCGCTGGCGGGAGTCCTCCCGGGGAGCTGTTTTTT	CASSTAGGSPPGELFF
-	TRBD2	TRBV5-1	TRBJ2-1	TGCGCCAGCAGGCCGGGACTAGCGGGAGGTAATGAGCAGTTCTTC	CASRPGLAGGNEQFF
-	-	TRBV5-1	TRBJ2-5	TGCGCCAGCAGCTTGCTCTCAGGGGAAGAGACCCAGTACTTC	CASSLLSGEETQYF
-	-	TRBV5-1	TRBJ2-7	TGCGCCAGCAGCCCGGACAGAAGCTCCTACGAGCAGTACTTC	CASSPDRSSYEQYF
-	TRBD2	TRBV5-5	TRBJ2-1	TGTGCCAGCAGCTCCCCTGTGGGGCTAGCGGGAGGCCGGATTTACAATGAGCAGTTCTTC	CASSSPVGLAGGRIYNEQFF
-	TRBD2	TRBV7-6	TRBJ2-7	TGTGCCAGCAGCCTAGGGACTAGCGGGAACTACGAGCAGTACTTC	CASSLGTSGNYEQYF